A selection of T cell receptor beta chains follows, all from one sample in a study of T cell repertoires in cytomegalovirus infection. From the reads, TCRdb called clonotypes with MiXCR, one entry per CDR3 protein. The sample yields around 250,000 distinct CDR3 sequences, about 17% seen once. The sequenced sample consisted of CD8+ T cells from PBMCs. The receptors were sampled from a human donor in good health (CMV status not recorded). Some clones in this sample may be carry-over from other donors' samples. Both conserved end residues are part of each CDR3. Each record gives: V gene, J gene, clone size, D gene, CDR3 protein, CDR3 DNA. D genes are given only for firm matches. Clone size is not always given. Where it is, it says once, few, many or a class for expanded clones.

v_call: TRBV7-6
j_call: TRBJ2-1
clone_size: many
d_call: .
cdr3_aa: CASSPTFAEQFF
cdr3_nt: TGTGCCAGCAGCCCGACGTTCGCAGAGCAGTTCTTC

v_call: TRBV2
j_call: TRBJ2-2
clone_size: few
d_call: .
cdr3_aa: CASQRGNTGELFF
cdr3_nt: TGTGCCAGTCAACGGGGAAACACCGGGGAGCTGTTTTTT

v_call: TRBV4-3
j_call: TRBJ1-2
clone_size: .
d_call: .
cdr3_aa: CASSQGRGTNYGYTF
cdr3_nt: TGCGCCAGCAGCCAAGGCCGAGGAACTAACTATGGCTACACCTTC

v_call: TRBV20-1
j_call: TRBJ2-7
clone_size: few
d_call: TRBD2
cdr3_aa: CSAYTSGGLHEQYF
cdr3_nt: TGCAGTGCTTACACTAGCGGGGGGCTCCACGAGCAGTACTTC

v_call: TRBV6-5
j_call: TRBJ2-6
clone_size: few
d_call: .
cdr3_aa: CASSFGLLTSSGANVLTF
cdr3_nt: TGTGCCAGCAGCTTTGGACTCTTAACAAGCTCTGGGGCCAACGTCCTGACTTTC

v_call: TRBV28
j_call: TRBJ2-7
clone_size: many
d_call: TRBD1
cdr3_aa: CASSWAGGFRYEQYF
cdr3_nt: TGTGCCAGCAGCTGGGCAGGGGGATTTAGGTACGAGCAGTACTTC

v_call: TRBV6-2/TRBV6-3
j_call: TRBJ2-2
clone_size: few
d_call: .
cdr3_aa: CASGARDDTGELFF
cdr3_nt: TGTGCCAGCGGCGCCAGGGACGACACCGGGGAGCTGTTTTTT

v_call: TRBV5-4
j_call: TRBJ2-5
clone_size: many
d_call: TRBD2
cdr3_aa: CASSFWGGGTGETQYF
cdr3_nt: TGTGCCAGCAGCTTCTGGGGCGGGGGAACCGGAGAGACCCAGTACTTC

v_call: TRBV7-6
j_call: TRBJ2-7
clone_size: .
d_call: TRBD1
cdr3_aa: CASSPQGALYYDQYF
cdr3_nt: TGTGCCAGCAGCCCTCAGGGGGCCCTGTACTACGATCAGTACTTC

v_call: TRBV15
j_call: TRBJ2-3
clone_size: few
d_call: .
cdr3_aa: CATRPDSGPPPSTDTQYF
cdr3_nt: TGTGCCACCAGACCGGACAGTGGACCTCCCCCTAGCACAGATACGCAGTATTTT

v_call: TRBV6-2/TRBV6-3
j_call: TRBJ1-6
clone_size: many
d_call: TRBD1
cdr3_aa: CASSYGTGGSPLHF
cdr3_nt: TGTGCCAGCAGTTACGGGACAGGGGGATCACCCCTCCACTTT

v_call: TRBV7-9
j_call: TRBJ2-2
clone_size: many
d_call: .
cdr3_aa: CASNSLDRSTGELFF
cdr3_nt: TGTGCCAGCAATTCTCTGGACAGAAGCACCGGGGAGCTGTTTTTT

v_call: TRBV7-8
j_call: TRBJ1-4
clone_size: many
d_call: .
cdr3_aa: CASSFGRKRGHLEKLFF
cdr3_nt: TGTGCCAGCAGCTTCGGACGTAAGCGGGGGCACCTTGAAAAACTGTTTTTT

v_call: TRBV6-2/TRBV6-3
j_call: TRBJ2-7
clone_size: .
d_call: .
cdr3_aa: CASSYSADYYEQYF
cdr3_nt: TGTGCCAGCAGTTACAGCGCCGATTACTACGAGCAGTACTTC

v_call: TRBV12-3/TRBV12-4
j_call: TRBJ2-7
clone_size: many
d_call: TRBD1
cdr3_aa: CASSGPGQTFYEQYF
cdr3_nt: TGTGCCAGCAGTGGGCCGGGACAGACCTTCTACGAGCAGTACTTC

v_call: TRBV6-2/TRBV6-3
j_call: TRBJ1-1
clone_size: many
d_call: .
cdr3_aa: CASSTLWENTEAFF
cdr3_nt: TGTGCCAGCAGCACCCTTTGGGAGAACACTGAAGCTTTCTTT

v_call: TRBV5-1
j_call: TRBJ2-3
clone_size: many
d_call: .
cdr3_aa: CASSPWMPGADTQYF
cdr3_nt: TGCGCCAGCAGCCCCTGGATGCCGGGAGCAGATACGCAGTATTTT

v_call: TRBV28
j_call: TRBJ2-7
clone_size: many
d_call: .
cdr3_aa: CASSSGTPHYEQYF
cdr3_nt: TGTGCCAGCAGCTCCGGGACACCGCACTACGAGCAGTACTTC

v_call: TRBV29-1
j_call: TRBJ2-3
clone_size: few
d_call: .
cdr3_aa: CSVEDRQGLSTDTQYF
cdr3_nt: TGCAGCGTTGAAGATCGTCAGGGGCTCTCCACAGATACGCAGTATTTT

v_call: TRBV14
j_call: TRBJ1-4
clone_size: few
d_call: TRBD1
cdr3_aa: CASSAGQRNEKLFF
cdr3_nt: TGTGCCAGCAGCGCGGGACAGCGTAATGAAAAACTGTTTTTT

v_call: TRBV19
j_call: TRBJ2-7
clone_size: many
d_call: .
cdr3_aa: CASSIAIDRHEQYF
cdr3_nt: TGTGCCAGTAGTATAGCCATCGACAGGCACGAGCAGTACTTC

v_call: TRBV12-3/TRBV12-4
j_call: TRBJ2-7
clone_size: few
d_call: TRBD1
cdr3_aa: CASSGQVSYEQYF
cdr3_nt: TGTGCCAGCAGTGGACAGGTCTCCTACGAGCAGTACTTC

v_call: TRBV6-2/TRBV6-3
j_call: TRBJ2-7
clone_size: .
d_call: .
cdr3_aa: CASGSRHQFYEQYF
cdr3_nt: TGTGCCAGCGGATCCCGGCACCAATTCTACGAGCAGTACTTC

v_call: TRBV7-2
j_call: TRBJ1-1
clone_size: many
d_call: .
cdr3_aa: CASSSATAVAFF
cdr3_nt: TGTGCCAGCAGCTCGGCGACGGCCGTTGCTTTCTTT

v_call: TRBV7-9
j_call: TRBJ1-1
clone_size: many
d_call: .
cdr3_aa: CASSLGGRMGTEAFF
cdr3_nt: TGTGCCAGCAGCTTAGGCGGAAGAATGGGAACTGAAGCTTTCTTT

v_call: TRBV7-6
j_call: TRBJ2-7
clone_size: many
d_call: .
cdr3_aa: CASSLGGTGYEQYF
cdr3_nt: TGTGCCAGCAGCTTAGGGGGCACGGGGTACGAGCAGTACTTC

v_call: TRBV7-8
j_call: TRBJ2-3
clone_size: .
d_call: TRBD1
cdr3_aa: CASSSRGRVTDTQYF
cdr3_nt: TGTGCCAGCAGCTCCAGGGGGCGCGTCACAGATACGCAGTATTTT

v_call: TRBV19
j_call: TRBJ2-1
clone_size: .
d_call: .
cdr3_aa: CASSIGGTHNEQFF
cdr3_nt: TGTGCCAGTAGTATCGGAGGGACTCACAATGAGCAGTTCTTC

v_call: TRBV7-9
j_call: TRBJ1-2
clone_size: .
d_call: .
cdr3_aa: CASSTRRGLTHTRSTYGYTF
cdr3_nt: TGTGCCAGCAGCACTCGGCGGGGGCTGACTCACACCCGAAGCACCTATGGCTACACCTTC

v_call: TRBV4-1
j_call: TRBJ2-3
clone_size: .
d_call: .
cdr3_aa: CASSQEEGRTVTDTQYF
cdr3_nt: TGCGCCAGCAGCCAAGAGGAGGGGCGGACAGTCACAGATACGCAGTATTTT

v_call: TRBV20-1
j_call: TRBJ2-3
clone_size: .
d_call: TRBD2
cdr3_aa: CSAAKRGPGTDTQYF
cdr3_nt: TGCAGTGCGGCAAAGCGGGGGCCGGGGACAGATACGCAGTATTTT

v_call: TRBV20-1
j_call: TRBJ2-7
clone_size: .
d_call: .
cdr3_aa: CSARDPEGSTYYEQYF
cdr3_nt: TGCAGTGCTAGAGATCCTGAGGGGTCGACTTACTACGAGCAGTACTTC

v_call: TRBV5-5
j_call: TRBJ1-1
clone_size: many
d_call: TRBD1
cdr3_aa: CASSFWDRGGTEAFF
cdr3_nt: TGTGCCAGCAGCTTTTGGGACAGGGGAGGCACTGAAGCTTTCTTT

v_call: TRBV6-2/TRBV6-3
j_call: TRBJ2-1
clone_size: .
d_call: TRBD2
cdr3_aa: CASSFLASGAIYNEQFF
cdr3_nt: TGTGCCAGCAGTTTCCTGGCTAGCGGTGCTATCTACAATGAGCAGTTCTTC

v_call: TRBV6-5
j_call: TRBJ1-5
clone_size: .
d_call: TRBD1
cdr3_aa: CASGQGAVDQPQHF
cdr3_nt: TGTGCCAGCGGACAGGGGGCAGTCGATCAGCCCCAGCATTTT

v_call: TRBV14
j_call: TRBJ2-5
clone_size: few
d_call: .
cdr3_aa: CASSPRRRASDPGQTQYF
cdr3_nt: TGTGCCAGCAGCCCAAGGAGGAGGGCTAGTGACCCCGGGCAGACCCAGTACTTC

v_call: TRBV29-1
j_call: TRBJ2-3
clone_size: few
d_call: .
cdr3_aa: CSVEDMEGTADTQYF
cdr3_nt: TGCAGCGTTGAAGATATGGAGGGAACGGCAGATACGCAGTATTTT

v_call: TRBV19
j_call: TRBJ1-1
clone_size: .
d_call: .
cdr3_aa: CASQQARGANTEAFF
cdr3_nt: TGTGCCAGTCAGCAAGCTAGGGGAGCGAACACTGAAGCTTTCTTT

v_call: TRBV12-3/TRBV12-4
j_call: TRBJ2-6
clone_size: .
d_call: .
cdr3_aa: CASSLEDTLLFSGANVLTF
cdr3_nt: TGTGCCAGCAGTTTAGAGGACACACTTCTTTTTTCTGGGGCCAACGTCCTGACTTTC

v_call: TRBV7-6
j_call: TRBJ1-2
clone_size: many
d_call: .
cdr3_aa: CASSLAQTARHTF
cdr3_nt: TGTGCCAGCAGCTTAGCACAAACGGCGCGACACACCTTC

v_call: TRBV19
j_call: TRBJ1-1
clone_size: many
d_call: .
cdr3_aa: CASSMSRDGTNTEAFF
cdr3_nt: TGTGCCAGTAGTATGAGTAGAGATGGGACAAACACTGAAGCTTTCTTT

v_call: TRBV24-1
j_call: TRBJ2-2
clone_size: .
d_call: .
cdr3_aa: CATRGAGDTGELFF
cdr3_nt: TGTGCCACCCGAGGCGCAGGGGACACCGGGGAGCTGTTTTTT

v_call: TRBV28
j_call: TRBJ2-5
clone_size: .
d_call: TRBD1
cdr3_aa: CASQDRGYQETQYF
cdr3_nt: TGTGCCAGTCAAGACAGGGGGTACCAAGAGACCCAGTACTTC

v_call: TRBV12-3/TRBV12-4
j_call: TRBJ2-1
clone_size: .
d_call: TRBD2
cdr3_aa: CASSFGLANEQFF
cdr3_nt: TGTGCCAGCAGTTTTGGACTAGCTAATGAGCAGTTCTTC

v_call: TRBV5-4
j_call: TRBJ2-7
clone_size: few
d_call: .
cdr3_aa: CASSQDSPLEEQYF
cdr3_nt: TGTGCCAGCAGTCAGGACAGCCCCCTAGAAGAGCAGTACTTC

v_call: TRBV27
j_call: TRBJ1-1
clone_size: many
d_call: .
cdr3_aa: CASSFGMRNTEAFF
cdr3_nt: TGTGCCAGCAGTTTCGGAATGCGAAACACTGAAGCTTTCTTT